This T cell receptor (beta chain) was documented in a study of metastatic and nonmetastatic thyroid tumors (TCRdb year 2020). For the study in its entirety: Repertoires from peripheral blood and from tumor or nodule tissue samples of malignant and benign thyroid patients were compared. General study outcomes and caveats: In both blood and tumor samples, malignant tumors were reported to have significantly higher TCR beta diversity than benign nodules.

No treatment had been received by any patient before thyroid surgery. The study retrospectively analysed patient clinical samples collected from about 2012 to 2018 using T-cell receptor beta sequencing. The germline ends are 18 bases apart after V is trimmed by 0 bases and J by 4 bases. CDR1 is given as SQVTM and CDR2 as ANQGSEA, both from the germline V gene. Including the terminal cysteine and phenylalanine, the CDR3 comprises 16 residues. Only the CDR3 portion is preserved as DNA: 48 bases, with reading frame beginning at the first base. Libraries were made using PCR. Instrument on record: Illumina HiSeq 4000. High-throughput sequencing was used to profile the TCR beta-chain CDR3 region of every patient. Under the source paper's analysis protocol: Drawing on CDR3 differences between clinicopathological groups, the researchers built a classifier meant to tell apart patients with distant-metastatic papillary thyroid cancer. The Shannon index was used to assess repertoire diversity, and the Morisita-Horn index was used to assess tumor-blood repertoire similarity. Using fastp trimming at Q25 and MiXCR clonotype assembly, TCRdb reanalyzed the public sequencing data and kept in-frame beta chains. The authors' filters were not applied to this entry. Recorded for this sample are about 4,700 clones; roughly 33% of them occurred a single time. Clones ranked in the top ten supply roughly 30% of the sample.

Compared with the rest of its sample, this clone is medium-sized (0.01 to 0.1%). No cognate antigen has been identified for it. The sample holds no much larger clone one base away, and base qualities are not on file. The rearrangement joined TRBV29-1 to TRBJ1-2; perhaps TRBD1 is the D gene, with 5 bases matching. This clonotype was sampled from a male donor with papillary thyroid cancer or a benign thyroid nodule (not recorded which). Some clones in this sample may be carry-over from other donors' samples. Sequencing was performed on adjacent normal tissue. The DNA sequence is given as TGCAGCGTTGAAGATCCCCTGGCGGGGGGAGGCTATGGCTACACCTTC. Its translation reads: CSVEDPLAGGGYGYTF.